These 15 T cell receptor beta chains originate from one sample sequenced in a study of T cells in Graves' hyperthyroidism and ophthalmopathy. RNA transcripts yielded amplified TCR beta CDR3 regions. A first-round RT-PCR of the TCR CDR3 used the HTBI primer set. TCRdb re-called the multiplex PCR reads through MiXCR, storing one row per CDR3 protein. The sample contains about 560,000 distinct CDR3 sequences, 16% of which appear only once. The sequenced sample consisted of blood. The receptors were gathered from a woman aged 18-29 years with Graves' hyperthyroidism.

This clonotype was seen repeatedly, ten times or more. The chain employs TRBV2 and TRBJ2-5, with a weak D call TRBD1 (5 bases). Germline V gene lookup returns CDR1 SNHLY and CDR2 FYNNEI. The CDR3 is 15 residues long. V was pared by 1 base and J by 1 base, with 10 bases between. The CDR3 is CASSEGVTAQETQYF. CDR3 bases: TGTGCCAGCAGTGAAGGGGTGACAGCCCAAGAGACCCAGTACTTC.

The genes are TRBV20-1 and TRBJ1-1, with D perhaps TRBD1 (5 bases). Trimming left V 6 bases short and J 1 base short, with 15 bases between. Germline CDR1 DFQATT, CDR2 SNEGSKA (reference sequence). The length of the CDR3 is 14 residues. CDR3 loop: CSAQMGGGNTEAFF. In DNA form, the CDR3 reads TGCAGTGCGCAAATGGGGGGGGGGAACACTGAAGCTTTCTTT.

This clonotype was observed a handful of times. This chain uses TRBV6-1 with TRBJ2-3; D not resolved. Germline assignment: CDR1 MNHNS and CDR2 SASEGT. This CDR3 contains 14 residues. Trimming stripped 5 bases from V and 3 bases from J, with 12 bases between. CDR3 nucleotide sequence: TGTGCCAGCAGTAGACGAATCGGGACAGATACGCAGTATTTT. Protein sequence: CASSRRIGTDTQYF.

V usage is TRBV12-3 or TRBV12-4 and J usage is TRBJ2-7; D might be TRBD1 (6 bases). The V end lost 5 bases, the J end lost 3 bases, and 11 bases lay between the germline ends. The CDR3 covers 13 residues. The CDR3, as DNA: TGTGCCAGCAGTCGACAGGTGAACTACGAGCAGTACTTC. Amino acid sequence: CASSRQVNYEQYF.

This clonotype was observed at least ten times. V usage is TRBV24-1 and J usage is TRBJ2-3; D perhaps matches TRBD1 (6 bases). The CDR3 is 14 residues long. Germline V gene lookup returns CDR1 KGHDR and CDR2 SFDVKD. V was clipped by 9 bases and J by 4 bases, with 16 bases between them. CDR3 nucleotide sequence: TGTGCCACCGCCCTACAGGGTCCCCCAGATACGCAGTATTTT. It encodes CATALQGPPDTQYF.

V usage is TRBV20-1 and J usage is TRBJ2-3; 7 bases map to TRBD1. Germline V lookup: CDR1 DFQATT, CDR2 SNEGSKA (reference sequence). After removal of 0 bases from V and 5 bases from J, the junction contained 11 bases not matched to a gene. This CDR3 has 16 residues. The CDR3 sequence: CSARDGTPRQGDTQYF. The CDR3, as DNA: TGCAGTGCTAGAGATGGGACGCCCCGACAGGGAGATACGCAGTATTTT.

With regard to this clonotype: One junction end disagrees with the germline gene, perhaps due to a read error. The gene calls are TRBV4-3 and TRBJ2-5; D call uncertain. The CDR3 runs 14 residues. Per the germline V gene, CDR1 is LGHNA and CDR2 is YSLEER. CDR3 DNA: TGCGCCAGCAGCCAACATCGGAGTTTCGAGACCCAGCACTTC. Its protein product is CASSQHRSFETQHF.

This clonotype was observed many times. The V and J genes are TRBV20-1 and TRBJ2-5, with TRBD2 identical over 13 bases. V lost 5 bases to trimming and J lost 4 bases; unmatched junction nucleotides: 1. This CDR3 has 13 amino acids. Germline CDR1 is DFQATT and CDR2 is SNEGSKA (reference sequence). This CDR3 reads CSARLAGGETQYF. The DNA for the CDR3 is TGCAGTGCTCGACTAGCGGGGGGAGAGACCCAGTACTTC.

This clonotype was detected ten times or more. The gene calls are TRBV13 and TRBJ2-3; no clear D gene. The CDR3 totals 17 residues. The V gene's germline CDR1 is PRHDT and CDR2 FYEKMQ (reference sequence). V was clipped by 5 bases and J by 1 base, with 19 bases between them. CDR3 nucleotide sequence: TGTGCCAGCAGCCCTCCCTGGACCTCGCACGGCACAGATACGCAGTATTTT. The encoded protein is CASSPPWTSHGTDTQYF.

This clonotype was seen a few times. The chain uses TRBV2 and TRBJ2-7; D ambiguous. The CDR3 has 12 amino acids. V was pared by 0 bases and J by 4 bases, with 4 bases between. CDR1 is SNHLY, CDR2 FYNNEI, per germline. As DNA, the CDR3 is TGTGCCAGCAGTGAAGCAGAGTACGAGCAGTACTTC. Amino acid sequence: CASSEAEYEQYF.

The chain employs TRBV20-1 and TRBJ2-6; the D is unclear. The germline gives CDR1 DFQATT, CDR2 SNEGSKA (reference sequence). This CDR3 is built from 16 residues. V was trimmed by 3 bases and J by 0 bases, leaving 12 bases between them. CDR3 nucleotide sequence: TGCAGTGCTAGGGCCGTTGACAACTCTGGGGCCAACGTCCTGACTTTC. This encodes CSARAVDNSGANVLTF.

This clonotype was picked up many times. The rearrangement links TRBV10-2 to TRBJ2-7, with 7 nucleotides matching TRBD1. Per germline, CDR1 WSHSY and CDR2 SAAADI. The length of the CDR3 is 12 residues. Unmatched junction bases numbered 7, after V lost 7 bases and J lost 7 bases. This chain's CDR3 is CASNPTGSEQYF. CDR3 in DNA: TGCGCCAGCAACCCGACAGGGTCGGAGCAGTACTTC.

The genes are TRBV5-1 and TRBJ2-7; a weak D match, TRBD1 (5 bases). The CDR3 has 13 residues. Per germline, CDR1 SGHRS and CDR2 YFSETQ. Deletions cut 1 base from V and 6 bases from J, with 11 bases between. This CDR3 is CASSLKHDSEQYF. Here the CDR3 DNA reads TGCGCCAGCAGCTTGAAACACGACAGCGAGCAGTACTTC.

The rearrangement uses TRBV12-3 or TRBV12-4 and TRBJ2-5; D might be TRBD1 or TRBD2, each matching 5 bases. V lost 0 bases and J lost 5, with 22 bases in between. This CDR3 is built from 18 residues. CDR3 in amino acids: CASSLALASRATGETQYF. CDR3 bases: TGTGCCAGCAGTTTAGCGCTGGCTAGCAGGGCCACGGGGGAGACCCAGTACTTC.

This clonotype was seen a handful of times. The rearrangement uses TRBV10-1 and TRBJ2-3; D unclear. CDR3 length: 14 amino acids. V lost 7 bases to trimming and J lost 1 base, with 12 bases between them. Per the germline V gene, CDR1 is WNHNN and CDR2 is SYGVQD (reference sequence). CDR3 sequence: CASTLTYRTDTQYF. The CDR3 nucleotides read TGCGCCAGCACTTTGACCTACCGCACAGATACGCAGTATTTT.